Each of the 31 T cell receptor beta chains below was sequenced from the same sample in a study of CD8+CD57+ T cells in acquired aplastic anemia. Patients sequenced had flow cytometry evidence of CD8+CD57+ cell expansion. TCR beta VDJ and CDR3 profiles were obtained from a genomic DNA template. MiXCR was run by TCRdb on the reads, yielding one entry per CDR3 protein. The data show about 180,000 distinct CDR3 sequences, 45% to 60% seen once. What was sequenced was sorted CD4+, CD8+, or CD8+CD57+ T cells (not recorded which) from PBMCs. Receptors were obtained from a human donor with aplastic anemia.

The chain recombines TRBV2 with TRBJ2-7; 7 bases line up with TRBD1. V shed 6 bases and J 2 bases; nucleotides not matched to a gene: 4. Germline values: CDR1 SNHLY, CDR2 FYNNEI. The CDR3 is 13 residues long. DNA for the CDR3: TGTGCCAGCAGATCCAGGGGGACCTACGAGCAGTACTTC. This gives the protein CASRSRGTYEQYF.

V usage is TRBV5-1 and J usage is TRBJ2-3; the D is unclear. With 0 bases removed from V and 2 bases from J, the gap between germline ends came to 10 bases. Germline CDR1 is SGHRS and CDR2 is YFSETQ. The CDR3 runs to 15 residues. CDR3 nucleotides: TGCGCCAGCAGCTTGGGGCAGCGTCCCACAGATACGCAGTATTTT. This encodes CASSLGQRPTDTQYF. The variable domain in full, completed from reference TRBV5-1 and TRBJ2-3, reads KAGVTQTPRYLIKTRGQQVTLSCSPISGHRSVSWYQQTPGQGLQFLFEYFSETQRNKGNFPGRFSGRQFSNSRSEMNVSTLELGDSALYLCASSLGQRPTDTQYFGPGTRLTVL.

As concerns this clonotype: Possible read error: a much larger clone is one base away. No conserved phenylalanine or tryptophan is present at the end of the CDR3, so a read error is the likely explanation. The genes are TRBV5-1 and TRBJ2-3; 12 bases map to TRBD2. The CDR3 extends over 17 amino acids. CDR1 and CDR2 from the germline V gene are SGHRS and YFSETQ. Trimming took 4 bases from V and 1 from J; bases not matched to a gene: 7. In DNA, the CDR3 is TGCGCCAGCAGCCCACTCCCTAGCGGGGGGGGCACAGATACGCAGTATTCT. Amino acid sequence: CASSPLPSGGGTDTQYS.

The chain employs TRBV19 and TRBJ2-6; unclear D gene. This CDR3 comprises 13 residues. Trimming took 3 bases from V and 2 from J, leaving 2 bases between them. The germline V gene has CDR1 LNHDA and CDR2 SQIVND (reference sequence). The CDR3 loop is CASSITGANVLTF. The CDR3 region has the DNA TGTGCCAGTAGTATCACTGGGGCCAACGTCCTGACTTTC.

At least ten counts were recorded for this clonotype. The chain couples TRBV7-2 to TRBJ2-7; D possibly matches TRBD1 or TRBD2 (5 bases each). The CDR3 extends over 15 amino acids. V dropped 0 bases and J dropped 4 bases, with 13 bases sitting between them. The germline V gene has CDR1 SGHTA and CDR2 FQGNSA. The CDR3 DNA reads TGTGCCAGCAGCTTAGCGAGGGGCCCCTTTTACGAGCAGTACTTC. It codes for CASSLARGPFYEQYF.

This clonotype is categorized as large (0.1 to 1%). The V call is TRBV15, the J call TRBJ2-1, with TRBD1 matching 10 bases. There are 17 residues in the CDR3. The germline gives CDR1 LNHNV, CDR2 YYDKDF (reference sequence). V lost 3 bases to trimming and J lost 7 bases; unmatched junction nucleotides: 12. The CDR3 DNA reads as TGTGCCACCAGCAGCTCCAGGTCGGGACAGGGGTTGAATGAGCAGTTCTTC. This encodes CATSSSRSGQGLNEQFF.

The V and J genes are TRBV20-1 and TRBJ1-2; D not certain. With 3 bases removed from V and 1 base from J, the gap between germline ends came to 6 bases. From germline, CDR1 is DFQATT and CDR2 SNEGSKA (reference sequence). The CDR3 spans 12 residues. CDR3 loop: CSASSVNYGYTF. CDR3 in DNA: TGCAGTGCTAGTTCGGTTAACTATGGCTACACCTTC.

This clonotype has just a few counts. V gene TRBV10-3 combines with J gene TRBJ1-1; D possibly corresponds to TRBD1 (5 bases). This CDR3 is 14 amino acids long. V was pared by 5 bases and J by 5 bases, with 15 bases between. The germline V gene has CDR1 ENHRY and CDR2 SYGVKD. CDR3 protein: CAISLTVEDTEAFF. CDR3 sequence (DNA): TGTGCCATCAGTTTGACAGTAGAGGATACTGAAGCTTTCTTT.

Concerning this clonotype itself: At one end the junction does not follow the germline gene, possibly because of a read error. V is TRBV12-3 or TRBV12-4 and J is TRBJ2-5; 10 bases are shared with TRBD1. The CDR3 totals 15 residues. This chain's CDR3 is CAGSPGQGPGETQYF. CDR3 DNA sequence: TGTGCCGGCAGCCCGGGACAGGGGCCGGGAGAGACCCAGTACTTC.

Many counts were recorded for this clonotype. The V call is TRBV5-1, the J call TRBJ2-7; 15 bases align to TRBD2. CDR3 length: 18 amino acids. V lost 2 bases, J lost 0 bases, and 6 bases stayed unmatched. Germline values: CDR1 SGHRS, CDR2 YFSETQ. The CDR3 DNA is TGCGCCAGCAGCTTCTCCGGGACTAGCGGGGGGAACTCCTACGAGCAGTACTTC. Translated: CASSFSGTSGGNSYEQYF.

This clonotype came up once. Being one base from a much bigger clone, this may be a read error. This chain links TRBV3-1 with TRBJ1-6; the D gene is possibly TRBD1 (5 bases). The V and J ends lost 4 bases and 6 bases respectively, with 10 bases between them. Germline CDR1 is LGHDT and CDR2 is YNNKEL (reference sequence). The CDR3 runs to 14 residues. CDR3 nucleotide sequence: TGTGCCAGCAGCCGGGGGAATCGTAATTCACCCCTCCACTTT. This gives the protein CASSRGNRNSPLHF.

This clonotype was seen a few times. V usage is TRBV19 and J usage is TRBJ1-2; the D gene is possibly TRBD1 (6 bases). The germline V gene encodes CDR1 LNHDA and CDR2 SQIVND (reference sequence). V lost 3 bases and J 5 bases, leaving 13 bases between the germline ends. CDR3 length: 14 amino acids. CDR3 nucleotides: TGTGCCAGTAGTATGAAACAGGGAGTGTATGGCTACACCTTC. Translating gives CASSMKQGVYGYTF. The variable domain in full, completed from reference TRBV19 and TRBJ1-2, reads DGGITQSPKYLFRKEGQNVTLSCEQNLNHDAMYWYRQDPGQGLRLIYYSQIVNDFQKGDIAEGYSVSREKKESFPLTVTSAQKNPTAFYLCASSMKQGVYGYTFGSGTRLTVV.

The chain combines TRBV15 with TRBJ2-1; 8 bases are a match to TRBD2. There are 17 residues in the CDR3. Germline V gives CDR1 LNHNV, CDR2 YYDKDF (reference sequence). Trimming cost V 3 bases and J 8 bases; bases outside gene matches: 15. The CDR3 DNA reads TGTGCCACCAGCAGTCGTTACCGGGGACTAGTATGGGATGAGCAGTTCTTC. Translating gives CATSSRYRGLVWDEQFF.

The rearrangement joins TRBV11-2 to TRBJ2-2, with 8 bases lining up with TRBD2. This CDR3 region has 18 residues. Trimming took 5 bases from V and 1 from J; bases not matched to a gene: 12. The V gene's germline CDR1 is SGHAT and CDR2 FQNNGV. The CDR3 coding sequence is TGTGCCAGCAGCAAGAGGGGAGGCGGGGGGCAGAACACCGGGGAGCTGTTTTTT. This sequence encodes CASSKRGGGGQNTGELFF.

The chain combines TRBV5-1 with TRBJ1-6; 8 nucleotides agree with TRBD1. The CDR3 spans 14 residues. Per the germline V gene, CDR1 is SGHRS and CDR2 is YFSETQ. J lost 8 bases, V lost 4 bases, and 5 bases had no gene match. The CDR3 DNA is TGCGCCAGCAGCGCGGACAGGGAGGATTCACCCCTCCACTTT. As protein: CASSADREDSPLHF. The variable domain in full, completed from reference TRBV5-1 and TRBJ1-6, reads KAGVTQTPRYLIKTRGQQVTLSCSPISGHRSVSWYQQTPGQGLQFLFEYFSETQRNKGNFPGRFSGRQFSNSRSEMNVSTLELGDSALYLCASSADREDSPLHFGNGTRLTVT.

V usage is TRBV20-1 and J usage is TRBJ1-1, with D hard to call. Between the trimmed V and J ends, which lost 3 bases and 0 bases, there was a span of 11 bases. There are 14 residues in the CDR3. Germline CDR1 reads DFQATT; CDR2 reads SNEGSKA (reference sequence). The CDR3 coding sequence is TGCAGTGCTAGGCGAGGGTCTATGAACACTGAAGCTTTCTTT. Its protein product is CSARRGSMNTEAFF.

This chain uses TRBV14 with TRBJ2-7, with D unclear. In germline, CDR1 is SGHDN, CDR2 FVKESK. The V end was cut by 1 base, the J end by 4 bases, with 11 bases between. The CDR3 length is 14 residues. The CDR3 nucleotides are TGTGCCAGCAGCCAAGTCTTGTTTTCGTACGAGCAGTACTTC. This codes for CASSQVLFSYEQYF.

This chain uses TRBV4-1 with TRBJ2-1; D call uncertain. The V gene lost 8 bases and the J gene lost 0 bases, with 11 bases spanning the gap. The length of the CDR3 is 14 residues. Germline CDR1 MGHRA, CDR2 YSYEKL. CDR3 nucleotides: TGCGCCAGCCGGACCGAGAGCTCCTACAATGAGCAGTTCTTC. As protein: CASRTESSYNEQFF.

This clonotype was seen a single time. V is TRBV10-1 and J is TRBJ2-7; possibly TRBD1 for D (5 bases). Germline loops: CDR1 WNHNN, CDR2 SYGVQD (reference sequence). V dropped 4 bases and J dropped 0 bases, with 16 bases sitting between them. The CDR3 runs 16 residues. As DNA, the CDR3 is TGCGCCAGCAGTGCGAACAAGGGGATGAGCTCCTACGAGCAGTACTTC. Protein: CASSANKGMSSYEQYF.

This clonotype was picked up a small number of times. CDR3 sequence (DNA): TGTGCCAGCAGCTTGCAGCGGGGCACAGATACGCAGTATTTT. This encodes CASSLQRGTDTQYF. The chain recombines TRBV5-8 with TRBJ2-3; D is perhaps TRBD2 (6 bases). Germline V gene data show CDR1 as SGHTS and CDR2 as YDEGEE. The CDR3 is 14 amino acids. The ends were cut back, 1 base at V and 1 base at J, with 7 bases in the middle.

V usage is TRBV19 and J usage is TRBJ2-2; D gene unclear. V shed 6 bases and J shed 4 bases, with 9 bases lying between them. The CDR3 extends over 13 amino acids. Germline values: CDR1 LNHDA, CDR2 SQIVND (reference sequence). In DNA form, the CDR3 reads TGTGCCAGTAGGACCGATAGCACCGGGGAGCTGTTTTTT. Translated, it gives CASRTDSTGELFF.

This clonotype was seen at least ten times. The chain uses TRBV12-3 or TRBV12-4 and TRBJ2-7; D may be TRBD2 (7 bases). Trimming left V 5 bases short and J 5 bases short, with 19 bases between. The CDR3 has 15 amino acids. CDR3 in amino acids: CASSTVFQGRDEQYF. The DNA for the CDR3 is TGTGCCAGCAGTACTGTGTTCCAGGGGAGGGACGAGCAGTACTTC.

This clonotype was picked up many times. This chain connects TRBV5-1 to TRBJ1-6; D call uncertain. V shed 1 base and J shed 8 bases, with 16 bases lying between them. The CDR3 is 16 amino acids. The germline V gene has CDR1 SGHRS and CDR2 YFSETQ. The DNA of the CDR3 is TGCGCCAGCAGCTTGCGGCCGGGAGCTGCTGATTCACCCCTCCACTTT. Translated: CASSLRPGAADSPLHF.

This clonotype has only a few counts. The chain employs TRBV5-8 and TRBJ1-4; D unclear. This CDR3 has 13 residues. Germline-derived CDR1 and CDR2 are SGHTS and YDEGEE. The V and J ends lost 1 base and 8 bases respectively, with 9 bases between them. CDR3 coding DNA: TGTGCCAGCAGCTTGTTGGTGGGGGAAAAACTGTTTTTT. Its protein is CASSLLVGEKLFF.

The J gene is TRBJ1-1, the V gene TRBV20-1; D perhaps matches TRBD1 (5 bases). Germline CDR1 and CDR2: DFQATT and SNEGSKA (reference sequence). The V and J ends lost 4 bases and 0 bases respectively, with 9 bases between them. This CDR3 is 13 amino acids long. CDR3 nucleotides: TGCAGTGCTACAGGACACTTGAACACTGAAGCTTTCTTT. Encoded protein: CSATGHLNTEAFF.

As for this clonotype: This may be a read error: a much more frequent sequence differs by one nucleotide. This chain links TRBV14 with TRBJ2-7; possibly TRBD1 or TRBD2 for D (5 bases each). The V end was cut by 11 bases, the J end by 4 bases, with 21 bases between. The CDR3 runs to 14 residues. Germline V gives CDR1 SGHDN, CDR2 FVKESK. Here the CDR3 reads CAGSPPGTAYEQYF. CDR3 sequence (DNA): TGTGCCGGCTCACCCCCCGGGACGGCGTACGAGCAGTACTTC.

At least ten counts were recorded for this clonotype. The V and J genes are TRBV5-6 and TRBJ2-3, with D possibly called TRBD1 or TRBD2 (5 bases each). Trimming cost V 4 bases and J 4 bases, with 16 bases left between them. The CDR3 covers 15 residues. The germline V gene encodes CDR1 SGHDT and CDR2 YYEEEE. CDR3 amino acids: CASSLGTDNSDTQYF. CDR3 bases: TGTGCCAGCAGCCTAGGGACGGACAACTCAGATACGCAGTATTTT.

V and J are TRBV24-1 and TRBJ2-3; 8 bases fit TRBD1. The CDR3 has 14 residues. Per the germline V gene, CDR1 is KGHDR and CDR2 is SFDVKD. V was pared by 7 bases and J by 1 base, with 3 bases of the junction left unmatched. CDR3 sequence: CATSKTGGTDTQYF. CDR3 in DNA: TGTGCCACCAGCAAGACAGGGGGCACAGATACGCAGTATTTT.

This clonotype was observed a few times. This rearrangement joins TRBV12-3 or TRBV12-4 to TRBJ2-1; D may be TRBD1 (6 bases). This CDR3 has 13 residues. V was shortened by 3 bases and J by 7 bases, with 10 bases between the two germline ends. The CDR3 protein is CASSLGAYNEQFF. The CDR3 DNA sequence: TGTGCCAGCAGTTTGGGGGCATATAATGAGCAGTTCTTC.

As regards this clonotype: Since the CDR3 does not end with the conserved phenylalanine or tryptophan, this likely comes from a read error. The V gene is TRBV7-9, the J gene TRBJ1-4; D not resolved. The CDR3 covers 14 residues. Germline assignment: CDR1 SEHNR and CDR2 FQNEAQ (reference sequence). Trimming pared 5 bases from V and 8 bases from J, leaving 15 bases between. The CDR3 nucleotides read TGTGCCAGCAGCCAAGGGTACGGAAACGAAAAACTGTTTCTT. Translating it yields CASSQGYGNEKLFL.

This clonotype was seen only a few times. The chain couples TRBV19 to TRBJ2-5; D perhaps matches TRBD2 (7 bases). Between the trimmed V and J ends, which lost 11 bases and 5 bases, there was a span of 21 bases. The CDR3 sequence is 14 residues long. CDR1 is LNHDA, CDR2 SQIVND, per germline (reference sequence). The DNA of the CDR3 is TGTGCCGGGAGAGGGGGAGGGGTTGAGGAGACCCAGTACTTC. Translation: CAGRGGGVEETQYF. The full variable domain, completed using reference TRBV19 and TRBJ2-5, is DGGITQSPKYLFRKEGQNVTLSCEQNLNHDAMYWYRQDPGQGLRLIYYSQIVNDFQKGDIAEGYSVSREKKESFPLTVTSAQKNPTAFYLCAGRGGGVEETQYFGPGTRLLVL.